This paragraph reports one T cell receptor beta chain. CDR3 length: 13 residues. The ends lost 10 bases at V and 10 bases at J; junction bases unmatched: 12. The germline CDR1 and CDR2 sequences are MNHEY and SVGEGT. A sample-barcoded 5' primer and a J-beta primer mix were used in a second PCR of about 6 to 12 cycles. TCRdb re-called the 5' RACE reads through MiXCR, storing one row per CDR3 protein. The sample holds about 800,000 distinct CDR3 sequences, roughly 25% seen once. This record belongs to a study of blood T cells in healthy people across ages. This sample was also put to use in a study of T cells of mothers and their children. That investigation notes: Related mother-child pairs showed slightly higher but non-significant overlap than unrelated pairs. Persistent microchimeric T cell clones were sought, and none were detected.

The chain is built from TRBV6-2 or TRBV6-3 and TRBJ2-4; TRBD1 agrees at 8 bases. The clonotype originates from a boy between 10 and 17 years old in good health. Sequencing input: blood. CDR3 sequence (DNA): TGTGCCAACAGAAAAACAGGGGGTTGGATTCAGTACTTC. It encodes CANRKTGGWIQYF.